Reported below is one T cell receptor beta chain. This entry comes from a study of shared clonotypes between healthy human individuals. Profiled with immunoSEQ multiplex PCR; TCRdb holds only in-frame clones, not every one. The sample holds 600,000 to 750,000 clones, about two thirds seen once. Deletions cut 5 bases from V and 7 bases from J, with 13 bases between. This CDR3 is 13 amino acids long. Germline CDR1 is SGHNT and CDR2 is YYREEE (reference sequence). The receptor was isolated from a woman aged 25 to 39 in good health. V and J are TRBV5-4 and TRBJ2-1; D perhaps matches TRBD2 (6 bases). The sequenced sample consisted of memory CD4+ T cells sorted from blood. This sample's subset: CD45RA-negative fraction. CDR3 residues: CASSRLVLNEQFF. DNA of the CDR3: TGTGCCAGCAGTCGACTAGTGTTGAATGAGCAGTTCTTC.